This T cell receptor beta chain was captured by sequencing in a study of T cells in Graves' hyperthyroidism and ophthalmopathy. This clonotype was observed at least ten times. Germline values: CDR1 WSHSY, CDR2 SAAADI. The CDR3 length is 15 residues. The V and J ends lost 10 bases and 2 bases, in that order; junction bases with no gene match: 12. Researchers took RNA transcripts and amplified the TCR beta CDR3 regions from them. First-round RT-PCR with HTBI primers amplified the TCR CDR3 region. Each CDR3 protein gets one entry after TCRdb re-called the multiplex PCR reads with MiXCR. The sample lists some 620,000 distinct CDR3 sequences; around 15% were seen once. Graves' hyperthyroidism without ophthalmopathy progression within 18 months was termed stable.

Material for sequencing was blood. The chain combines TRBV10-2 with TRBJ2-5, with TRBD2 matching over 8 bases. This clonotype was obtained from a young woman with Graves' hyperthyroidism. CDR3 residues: CAISGVRGVQETQYF. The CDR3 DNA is TGCGCCATCTCCGGGGTGCGGGGGGTGCAAGAGACCCAGTACTTC.